Described below is a single T cell receptor (beta chain) sequence and its context. Antigen: not known. The entry originates in a study of T cell responses to AZD1222 COVID-19 vaccine. About the research overall: Pooled in the analysis were second doses at about 4 or about 12 weeks.

Study results and caveats: CD4 TCRs linked to vaccination spanned spike, dominating at 160-218 and 743-854. Spike-specific TCR breadth and depth grew following two AZD1222 doses. After the peak T cell response, and only then, were repertoires sampled.

Clones were read by immunoSEQ multiplex PCR, and TCRdb kept only the in-frame ones, dropping some. The sample has 150,000 or so clones, less than 90% seen once. This receptor was obtained from an adult in good health. Source: peripheral blood, taken on day 0 of AZD1222 vaccination.

The CDR3 loop is CASVSEGNTEAFF. The CDR3 DNA reads as TGTGCCAGCGTTTCGGAGGGCAACACTGAAGCTTTCTTT. The gene calls are TRBV5-5 and TRBJ1-1; D uncertain. V shed 7 bases and J shed 2 bases, with 12 bases lying between them. The CDR3 contains 13 residues. CDR1 and CDR2 from the germline V gene are SGHKS and YYEKEE (reference sequence).